This is a list of T cell receptor beta chains from one sample in a study of T cells expressing NK-cell markers. TCRdb reworked the 5' RACE reads into one entry per CDR3 protein, no DNA. The clone table shows approximately 150,000 distinct CDR3 sequences, with the ten largest holding roughly an eighth. Material: blood T cells: a sorted CD56 or NKG2C T cell subset, CD4+ or CD8+ T cells, or bulk PBMC T cells (not recorded which). These receptors were collected from a man in his late teens or twenties in good health. CDR3s include the opening cysteine and the closing phenylalanine or tryptophan.

v_gene: TRBV7-8
j_gene: TRBJ1-1
CDR3aa: CASSGTSREAFF

v_gene: TRBV12-3/TRBV12-4
j_gene: TRBJ2-5
CDR3aa: CASSSPSWGWETQYF

v_gene: TRBV12-5
j_gene: TRBJ1-2
CDR3aa: CASGLVSEPYYGYTF

v_gene: TRBV2
j_gene: TRBJ2-3
CDR3aa: CASEAGTSGTDTQYF

v_gene: TRBV19
j_gene: TRBJ2-7
CDR3aa: CASRPGQSSYEQYF

v_gene: TRBV24-1
j_gene: TRBJ2-3
CDR3aa: CATSDLQGAGGPGDTQYF

v_gene: TRBV19
j_gene: TRBJ2-6
CDR3aa: CASSIVAGANVLTF

v_gene: TRBV5-4
j_gene: TRBJ2-5
CDR3aa: CACRQMGQQETQYF

v_gene: TRBV19
j_gene: TRBJ2-3
CDR3aa: CASSLLATTDTQYF

v_gene: TRBV10-1
j_gene: TRBJ1-1
CDR3aa: CASSESPGSTEAFF

v_gene: TRBV19
j_gene: TRBJ2-1
CDR3aa: CASSISSGSNYNEQFF

v_gene: TRBV6-2/TRBV6-3
j_gene: TRBJ2-1
CDR3aa: CASSGWRAETVPNEQFF

v_gene: TRBV24-1
j_gene: TRBJ1-2
CDR3aa: CATSDHRNYGYTF

v_gene: TRBV20-1
j_gene: TRBJ2-1
CDR3aa: CSARPMEGPSYNEQFF

v_gene: TRBV20-1
j_gene: TRBJ2-7
CDR3aa: CSARDRQGEENEQYF

v_gene: TRBV7-9
j_gene: TRBJ1-1
CDR3aa: CASSLDGQTTEAFF

v_gene: TRBV3-1
j_gene: TRBJ2-7
CDR3aa: CASSQGWTEILYEQYF

v_gene: TRBV7-3
j_gene: TRBJ2-2
CDR3aa: CASTAHPNTGELFF

v_gene: TRBV6-4
j_gene: TRBJ2-1
CDR3aa: CASETLYNEQFF

v_gene: TRBV7-2
j_gene: TRBJ2-1
CDR3aa: CASSGGAGTSAYNEQFF

v_gene: TRBV4-2
j_gene: TRBJ2-7
CDR3aa: CASSAGTYEQYF

v_gene: TRBV10-3
j_gene: TRBJ1-6
CDR3aa: CAISVEGSYNSPLHF

v_gene: TRBV4-2
j_gene: TRBJ1-4
CDR3aa: CASSQTTGTGEKLFF

v_gene: TRBV12-3/TRBV12-4
j_gene: TRBJ2-2
CDR3aa: CASSPTVRSLNTGELFF

v_gene: TRBV5-1
j_gene: TRBJ2-3
CDR3aa: CASSLEREGPTDTQYF

v_gene: TRBV19
j_gene: TRBJ2-7
CDR3aa: CASSIGQGPPNEQYF

v_gene: TRBV7-7
j_gene: TRBJ2-1
CDR3aa: CASSLARAVNYNEQFF

v_gene: TRBV5-1
j_gene: TRBJ2-1
CDR3aa: CASSLVGLGDGNEQFF

v_gene: TRBV7-6
j_gene: TRBJ2-3
CDR3aa: CASSSLAGEWADTQYF

v_gene: TRBV29-1
j_gene: TRBJ2-2
CDR3aa: CSAGRSTGELFF

v_gene: TRBV12-3/TRBV12-4
j_gene: TRBJ2-3
CDR3aa: CASSSTGGGTDTQYF

v_gene: TRBV29-1
j_gene: TRBJ2-1
CDR3aa: CSVDTSLLAGGNEQFF

v_gene: TRBV9
j_gene: TRBJ2-1
CDR3aa: CASSDRVDNEQFF

v_gene: TRBV10-3
j_gene: TRBJ2-2
CDR3aa: CAIMGQGAPGELFF

v_gene: TRBV28
j_gene: TRBJ2-2
CDR3aa: CASGIGTGELFF

v_gene: TRBV2
j_gene: TRBJ2-6
CDR3aa: CATGPGGSGANVLTF

v_gene: TRBV11-2
j_gene: TRBJ2-3
CDR3aa: CASTQGAGSTDTQYF

v_gene: TRBV7-2
j_gene: TRBJ2-7
CDR3aa: CASSLAAGGRSYEQYF

v_gene: TRBV19
j_gene: TRBJ1-1
CDR3aa: CASSLGKNTEAFF

v_gene: TRBV4-2
j_gene: TRBJ2-7
CDR3aa: CASSQEGGIGLYEQYF